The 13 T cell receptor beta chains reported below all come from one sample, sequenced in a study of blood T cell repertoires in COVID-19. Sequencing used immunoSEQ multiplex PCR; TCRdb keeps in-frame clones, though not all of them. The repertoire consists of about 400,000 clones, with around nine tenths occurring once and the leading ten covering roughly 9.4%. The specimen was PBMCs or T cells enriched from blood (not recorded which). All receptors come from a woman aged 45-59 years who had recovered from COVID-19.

CDR3 loop: CASSVDRNTEAFF. Here the CDR3 DNA reads TGTGCCAGCAGCGTAGACAGAAACACTGAAGCTTTCTTT. The chain recombines TRBV7-8 with TRBJ1-1; D is possibly TRBD1 (5 bases). This CDR3 has 13 residues. Trimming removed 5 bases from V and 2 bases from J, with 9 bases in between. Germline V lookup: CDR1 SGHVS, CDR2 FQNEAQ.

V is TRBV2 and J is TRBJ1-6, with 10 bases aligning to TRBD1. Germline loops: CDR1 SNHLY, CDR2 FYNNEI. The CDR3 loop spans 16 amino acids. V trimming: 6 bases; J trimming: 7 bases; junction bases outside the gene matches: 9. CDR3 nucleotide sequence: TGTGCCAGCAGCCTGGGGGACAGGGGTACGAATTCACCCCTCCACTTT. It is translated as CASSLGDRGTNSPLHF.

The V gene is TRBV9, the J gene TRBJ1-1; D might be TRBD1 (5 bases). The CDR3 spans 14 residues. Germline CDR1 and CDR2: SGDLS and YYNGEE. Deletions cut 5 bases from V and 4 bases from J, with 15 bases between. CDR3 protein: CASSDAGIGTEAFF. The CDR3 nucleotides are TGTGCCAGCAGTGATGCAGGGATTGGCACTGAAGCTTTCTTT.

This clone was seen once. CDR3 loop: CASSSGFNYGYTF. As DNA, the CDR3 is TGTGCCAGCAGCTCAGGATTTAACTATGGCTACACCTTC. The chain combines TRBV12-3 or TRBV12-4 with TRBJ1-2; unclear D gene. This CDR3 spans 13 amino acids. Trimming took off 6 bases at V and 1 base at J, with 9 bases between the two ends.

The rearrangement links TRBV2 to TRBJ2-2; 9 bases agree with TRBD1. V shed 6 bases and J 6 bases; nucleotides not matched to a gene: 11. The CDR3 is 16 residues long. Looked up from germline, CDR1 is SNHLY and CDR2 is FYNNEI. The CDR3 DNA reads TGTGCCAGCAGAGACCGGACAGGGGAACAGTCCGGGGAGCTGTTTTTT. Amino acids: CASRDRTGEQSGELFF.

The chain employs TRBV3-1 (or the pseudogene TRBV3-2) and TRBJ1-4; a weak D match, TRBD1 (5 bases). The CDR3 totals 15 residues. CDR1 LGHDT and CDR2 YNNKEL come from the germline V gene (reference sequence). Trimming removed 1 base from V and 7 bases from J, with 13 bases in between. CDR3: CASSQGTRVSEKLFF. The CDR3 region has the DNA TGTGCCAGCAGCCAAGGCACCAGGGTTAGTGAAAAACTGTTTTTT.

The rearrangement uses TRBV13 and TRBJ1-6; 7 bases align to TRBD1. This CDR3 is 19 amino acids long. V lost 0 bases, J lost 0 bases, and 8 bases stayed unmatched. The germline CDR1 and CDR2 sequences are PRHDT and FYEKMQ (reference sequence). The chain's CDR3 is CASSLGGNRGTSYNSPLHF. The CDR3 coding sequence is TGTGCCAGCAGCTTAGGAGGAAACAGGGGAACCTCCTATAATTCACCCCTCCACTTT. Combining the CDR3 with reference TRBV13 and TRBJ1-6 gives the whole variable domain AAGVIQSPRHLIKEKRETATLKCYPIPRHDTVYWYQQGPGQDPQFLISFYEKMQSDKGSIPDRFSAQQFSDYHSELNMSSLELGDSALYFCASSLGGNRGTSYNSPLHFGNGTRLTVT.

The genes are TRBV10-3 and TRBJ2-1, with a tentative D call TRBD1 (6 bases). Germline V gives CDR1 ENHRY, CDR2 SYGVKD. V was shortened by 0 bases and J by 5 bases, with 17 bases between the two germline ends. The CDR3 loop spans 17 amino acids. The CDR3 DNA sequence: TGTGCCATCAGTGAGTCGTGGGGCCGAGGGGACAACAATGAGCAGTTCTTC. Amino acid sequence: CAISESWGRGDNNEQFF.

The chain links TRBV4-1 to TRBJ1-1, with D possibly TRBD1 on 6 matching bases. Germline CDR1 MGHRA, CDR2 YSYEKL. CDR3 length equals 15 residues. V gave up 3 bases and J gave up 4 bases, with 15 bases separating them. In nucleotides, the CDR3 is TGCGCCAGCAGCCACTACAGGGATCCGGGCACTGAAGCTTTCTTT. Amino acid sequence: CASSHYRDPGTEAFF.

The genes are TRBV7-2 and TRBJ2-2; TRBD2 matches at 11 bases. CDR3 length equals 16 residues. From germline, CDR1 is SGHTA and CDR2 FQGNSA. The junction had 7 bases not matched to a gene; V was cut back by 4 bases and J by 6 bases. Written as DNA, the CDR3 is TGTGCCAGCAGCTCACCTAGCGGGGGGCTACCCGGGGAGCTGTTTTTT. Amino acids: CASSSPSGGLPGELFF.

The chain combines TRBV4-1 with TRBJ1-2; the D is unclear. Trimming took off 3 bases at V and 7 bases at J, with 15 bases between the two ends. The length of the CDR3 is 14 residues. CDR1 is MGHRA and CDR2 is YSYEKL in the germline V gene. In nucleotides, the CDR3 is TGCGCCAGCAGCCATCTTCCCTCATCGGGTGGCTACACCTTC. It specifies CASSHLPSSGGYTF.

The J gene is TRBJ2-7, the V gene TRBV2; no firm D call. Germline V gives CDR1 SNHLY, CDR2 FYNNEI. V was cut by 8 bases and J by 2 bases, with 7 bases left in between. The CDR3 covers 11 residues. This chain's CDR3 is CASQAPYEQYF. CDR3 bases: TGTGCCAGCCAGGCTCCCTACGAGCAGTACTTC.

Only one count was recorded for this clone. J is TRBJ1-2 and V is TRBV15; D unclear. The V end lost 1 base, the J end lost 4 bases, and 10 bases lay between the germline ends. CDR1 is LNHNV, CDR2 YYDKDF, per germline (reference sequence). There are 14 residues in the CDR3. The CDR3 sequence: CATSRGGRPYGYTF. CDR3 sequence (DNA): TGTGCCACCAGCAGAGGTGGGAGACCCTATGGCTACACCTTC. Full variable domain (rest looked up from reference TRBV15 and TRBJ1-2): DAMVIQNPRYQVTQFGKPVTLSCSQTLNHNVMYWYQQKSSQAPKLLFHYYDKDFNNEADTPDNFQSRRPNTSFCFLDIRSPGLGDTAMYLCATSRGGRPYGYTFGSGTRLTVV.